The clone carrying this T cell receptor (beta chain) turned up a few times. This entry comes from a study of spatial heterogeneity in lung cancer. As to time point: blood at routine non-recurrence follow-up after resection. CDR1 and CDR2 from the germline V gene are SGDLS and YYNGEE. V lost 2 bases, J lost 8 bases, and 9 bases stayed unmatched. This CDR3 is 15 amino acids long. TCRdb processed the 5' RACE reads anew with MiXCR; each CDR3 protein has one entry. The table records 35,000 to 55,000 distinct CDR3 sequences, 20% to 25% of them present only once. Sample: PBMCs, taken at follow-up. This rearrangement joins TRBV9 to TRBJ1-2; TRBD1 agrees at 10 bases. This TCR was sampled from a female donor with early-stage non-small cell lung cancer. The CDR3: CASSVALGTGVGYTF. In DNA form, the CDR3 reads TGTGCCAGCAGCGTTGCGTTGGGGACAGGGGTCGGCTACACCTTC.